This T cell receptor (beta chain) was sequenced in a study of T cells in Graves' hyperthyroidism and ophthalmopathy (dated by TCRdb to the late 2010s). About the full investigation: Peripheral blood was collected at initial diagnosis, before any treatment. The paper reports TCR Vbeta CDR3 sequencing of roughly 140 peripheral blood samples: fewer than 50 ophthalmopathy, about 75 hyperthyroidism and around 17 progressor patients. In more than 5 Graves' hyperthyroidism patients, the study also compared T-cell repertoires from thyroid tissue with T-cell repertoires from blood. Prospective prediction of ophthalmopathy was tested in an independent validation cohort of approximately 19 hyperthyroidism patients and approximately 17 patients who later progressed to ophthalmopathy. The 90 or so discovery patients were randomly split 7:3 into training and test sets. Following sampling, methimazole starting at 30 mg daily was given to hyperthyroidism patients, and high-dose intravenous methylprednisolone was given to ophthalmopathy patients. A discovery cohort of about a hundred patients, roughly 40 with Graves' ophthalmopathy and about 58 with stable Graves' hyperthyroidism, was used to find distinguishing TCR V-J signatures.

Moderately to severely active disease, a Clinical Activity Score of at least 3, a NOSPECS grade of at least 4, and a duration under 3 months were present in ophthalmopathy patients. Patients with uncontrolled infections, other autoimmune diseases, pregnancy or lactation were excluded. Diagnoses were established on the basis of clinical symptoms, serum thyroxine and TRAb, thyroid ultrasound, and orbital computed tomography. Ficoll-Paque density gradient centrifugation was used to isolate PBMCs from around 9.1 ml of fresh peripheral blood. Total RNA was extracted using Trizol reagent, and RNA quality was assessed on an Agilent 2100 Bioanalyzer. General findings and caveats noted by the study authors: No statistical method was used to fix the sample size in advance, and group allocation was not hidden from the investigators. Ophthalmopathy was separated from stable hyperthyroidism by a 13 V-J signature model, with over 85% sensitivity and about 81% specificity obtained in cross-validation and 80%/75% obtained in testing. Most expanded thyroid clonotypes (frequency above 0.001) were also detected in blood, suggesting blood repertoires may reflect thyroid immune responses. During validation, the model predicted progression to ophthalmopathy a median of around 6 months ahead of onset, with more than 55% sensitivity and around 73% specificity.

This clonotype was counted ten times or more. Which antigen it targets is not known. The input lacks base qualities; no much larger clone sits a single base away. The trim is 0 bases for V and 3 bases for J, with a gap of 12 bases between the germline ends. CDR1 and CDR2 are drawn from the germline V gene: MNHEY, SVGAGI. Spanning cysteine to phenylalanine, the CDR3 consists of 15 amino acids. The entry retains the CDR3 DNA only, 45 bases that are in frame from base 1. TCR beta CDR3 regions were amplified from RNA transcripts. The first round of RT-PCR for the TCR CDR3 was performed with the HTBI primer set and the Qiagen OneStep RT-PCR kit. Libraries were constructed in a second round of multiplex PCR, after which size selection and purification were carried out. The libraries were sequenced on an Illumina HiSeq2000 using paired-end 100 bp reads. In the paper's pipeline: SOAPnuke was used to process the raw data, removing reads that contained adapters or uncalled bases, had a mean Phred below 15, or lacked an exact match to the constant primer or identifier. High-quality paired reads were merged with COPE v1.2.5, and unique nucleotide sequences were defined as clonotypes. MiTCR v1.1 was used to align clonotypes to the IMGT TRBV, TRBD and TRBJ reference segments. Analysis was restricted to V-J combinations with a frequency above 0.0001, which covered roughly 99% of repertoires. The TCS score was defined as the ratio of F50 (clonal expansion) to E x V (chaos), calculated using BLOSUM62-based TCRdist between CDR3 peptides within each V-J. Welch's t-statistics and random forest reduced around 510 V-J features to roughly 13, which were used in a naive Bayes classifier (R e1071). TCRdb ran its own pipeline on the public reads, namely fastp trimming at Q25 and MiXCR clone calling, and kept in-frame beta chains. Each entry is one CDR3 protein sequence, shown with its most common DNA and genes. The V and J calls were not made by the authors but by TCRdb's processing. The sample yields hundreds of thousands of distinct CDR3 sequences; around 15% were counted once. Roughly an eighth of the sample is in the top ten clones.

The receptor was derived from a man between 18 and 29 years old with Graves' ophthalmopathy. The chain is assembled from TRBV6-5 and TRBJ2-7; the D gene remains uncertain. Specimen: blood. CDR3 protein: CASSYSSGSYYEQYF. The DNA reads as follows: TGTGCCAGCAGTTACTCATCAGGATCTTACTACGAGCAGTACTTC.